The clone carrying this T cell receptor beta chain was seen many times. These data belong to a study of T cell repertoires in cytomegalovirus infection. Study at large: Indicated by public TCR beta signatures were CMV infection and matching HLA type.

The CDR3 spans 14 residues. The V gene lost 6 bases and the J gene lost 0 bases, with 9 bases spanning the gap. The germline V gene has CDR1 MNHNS and CDR2 SASEGT. TCRdb analysed the reads with MiXCR anew, one entry per CDR3 protein. The sample lists 200,000 to 300,000 distinct CDR3 sequences, approximately 8.3% occurring once. The TCR originated in a human donor in good health (CMV status not recorded). Some clones in this sample may be carry-over from other donors' samples. The specimen was PBMCs. The chain has TRBV6-1 and TRBJ2-1; no clear D. The CDR3 region is CASSKGFSYNEQFF. The CDR3 bases are TGTGCCAGCAGCAAGGGATTCTCCTACAATGAGCAGTTCTTC.